This is a list of T cell receptor beta chains from one sample in a study of blood T cell repertoires in COVID-19. The protocol was immunoSEQ multiplex PCR, while the TCRdb copy is restricted to in-frame clones and leaves out a portion. The repertoire holds some 190,000 clones, about 83% seen once, with about 6% in the top ten. Sequenced: PBMCs or T cells enriched from blood (not recorded which). These receptors originate from a man between 40 and 49 years old with acute COVID-19. Both conserved end residues are part of each CDR3. The order of the fields is clone size, J gene, V gene, D gene, CDR3 protein, CDR3 DNA. A D gene is named only where the DNA matches it firmly. Clone sizes are given selectively: once, few, many, or a class where the clone is expanded.

clone size: -
J gene: TRBJ2-5
V gene: TRBV15
D gene: TRBD1
CDR3 protein: CATSRDRGPRGYQETQYF
CDR3 DNA: TGTGCCACCAGCAGAGACAGGGGGCCCCGGGGATACCAAGAGACCCAGTACTTC

clone size: -
J gene: TRBJ2-2
V gene: TRBV25-1
D gene: -
CDR3 protein: CASSRAGELFF
CDR3 DNA: TGTGCCAGCAGCAGGGCCGGGGAGCTGTTTTTT

clone size: -
J gene: TRBJ2-1
V gene: TRBV25-1
D gene: -
CDR3 protein: CASSSRDWSYNEQFF
CDR3 DNA: TGTGCCAGCAGTTCCCGGGACTGGTCCTACAATGAGCAGTTCTTC

clone size: -
J gene: TRBJ2-7
V gene: TRBV7-9
D gene: TRBD1
CDR3 protein: CASSSVGQGPYEQYF
CDR3 DNA: TGTGCCAGCAGCTCGGTCGGACAGGGTCCCTACGAGCAGTACTTC

clone size: -
J gene: TRBJ1-4
V gene: TRBV29-1
D gene: -
CDR3 protein: CSVEEGYRRGGEKLFF
CDR3 DNA: TGCAGCGTTGAAGAAGGGTACAGACGCGGGGGTGAAAAACTGTTTTTT

clone size: -
J gene: TRBJ2-3
V gene: TRBV5-6
D gene: TRBD2
CDR3 protein: CASSLTGGGTDTQYF
CDR3 DNA: TGTGCCAGCAGCTTGACGGGAGGGGGCACAGATACGCAGTATTTT

clone size: -
J gene: TRBJ1-6
V gene: TRBV28
D gene: TRBD1
CDR3 protein: CASSATGQESSYNSPLHF
CDR3 DNA: TGTGCCAGCAGTGCGACCGGACAGGAAAGCTCCTATAATTCACCCCTCCACTTT

clone size: -
J gene: TRBJ2-1
V gene: TRBV19
D gene: TRBD2
CDR3 protein: CASSIQAGGSSYNEQFF
CDR3 DNA: TGTGCCAGTAGTATTCAGGCGGGAGGAAGCTCCTACAATGAGCAGTTCTTC

clone size: few
J gene: TRBJ1-4
V gene: TRBV28
D gene: -
CDR3 protein: CASTTIRAAGGEKLFF
CDR3 DNA: TGTGCCAGCACGACAATCCGGGCGGCGGGGGGTGAAAAACTGTTTTTT

clone size: -
J gene: TRBJ1-5
V gene: TRBV5-1
D gene: -
CDR3 protein: CASSQGLDQPQHF
CDR3 DNA: TGCGCCAGCAGCCAGGGGTTAGATCAGCCCCAGCATTTT

clone size: -
J gene: TRBJ2-5
V gene: TRBV5-1
D gene: -
CDR3 protein: CASSPVLRKETQYF
CDR3 DNA: TGCGCCAGCAGCCCCGTGCTCAGGAAAGAGACCCAGTACTTC

clone size: -
J gene: TRBJ2-7
V gene: TRBV29-1
D gene: -
CDR3 protein: CSVAPQGRRNEQYF
CDR3 DNA: TGCAGCGTCGCCCCACAGGGCAGAAGGAACGAGCAGTACTTC

clone size: -
J gene: TRBJ2-7
V gene: TRBV9
D gene: -
CDR3 protein: CASSVTVGQAGSYEQYF
CDR3 DNA: TGTGCCAGCAGCGTTACGGTCGGACAGGCGGGATCCTACGAGCAGTACTTC

clone size: -
J gene: TRBJ2-5
V gene: TRBV19
D gene: -
CDR3 protein: CASSIDLVGVETQYF
CDR3 DNA: TGTGCCAGTAGTATAGATCTGGTAGGGGTCGAGACCCAGTACTTC

clone size: -
J gene: TRBJ2-7
V gene: TRBV5-4
D gene: TRBD2
CDR3 protein: CASSLPTSGEQYF
CDR3 DNA: TGTGCCAGCAGCTTGCCGACTAGCGGCGAGCAGTACTTC

clone size: few
J gene: TRBJ1-3
V gene: TRBV11-2
D gene: -
CDR3 protein: CASSLDPQGNTIYF
CDR3 DNA: TGTGCCAGCAGCTTAGATCCCCAAGGAAACACCATATATTTT

clone size: -
J gene: TRBJ2-3
V gene: TRBV28
D gene: TRBD2
CDR3 protein: CASSLLGAGGNTDTQYF
CDR3 DNA: TGTGCCAGCAGTTTGTTGGGTGCGGGAGGGAACACAGATACGCAGTATTTT

clone size: -
J gene: TRBJ1-6
V gene: TRBV3-1/TRBV3-2
D gene: TRBD1
CDR3 protein: CASSQGTWDRINSPLHF
CDR3 DNA: TGTGCCAGCAGCCAAGGTACTTGGGACAGGATTAATTCACCCCTCCACTTT

clone size: -
J gene: TRBJ1-3
V gene: TRBV4-1
D gene: -
CDR3 protein: CASSQTGRNTIYF
CDR3 DNA: TGCGCCAGCAGCCAAACAGGGAGAAACACCATATATTTT

clone size: -
J gene: TRBJ2-2
V gene: TRBV5-1
D gene: -
CDR3 protein: CASSGSFSTGELFF
CDR3 DNA: TGCGCCAGCAGCGGCTCCTTTTCCACCGGGGAGCTGTTTTTT

clone size: -
J gene: TRBJ1-5
V gene: TRBV12-3/TRBV12-4
D gene: -
CDR3 protein: CASSHTNDQPQHF
CDR3 DNA: TGTGCCAGCAGTCACACCAATGATCAGCCCCAGCATTTT

clone size: -
J gene: TRBJ2-3
V gene: TRBV28
D gene: TRBD2
CDR3 protein: CASSPPGGLGTQYF
CDR3 DNA: TGTGCCAGCAGTCCTCCGGGGGGGCTGGGTACGCAGTATTTT